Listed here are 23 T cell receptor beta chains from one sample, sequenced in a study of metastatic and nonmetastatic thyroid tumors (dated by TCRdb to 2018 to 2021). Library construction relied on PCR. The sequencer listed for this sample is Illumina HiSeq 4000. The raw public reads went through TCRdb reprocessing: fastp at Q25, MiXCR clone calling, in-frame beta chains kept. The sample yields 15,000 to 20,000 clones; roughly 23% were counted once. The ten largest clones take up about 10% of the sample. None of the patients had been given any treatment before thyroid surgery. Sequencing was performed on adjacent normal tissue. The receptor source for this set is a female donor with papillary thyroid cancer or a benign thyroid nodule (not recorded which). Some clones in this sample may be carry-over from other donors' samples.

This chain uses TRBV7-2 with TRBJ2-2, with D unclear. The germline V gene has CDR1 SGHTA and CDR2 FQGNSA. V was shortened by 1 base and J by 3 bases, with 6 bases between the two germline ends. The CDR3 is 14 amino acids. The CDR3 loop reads CASSLDPYTGELFF. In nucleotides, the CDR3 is TGTGCCAGCAGCTTAGATCCGTACACCGGGGAGCTGTTTTTT.

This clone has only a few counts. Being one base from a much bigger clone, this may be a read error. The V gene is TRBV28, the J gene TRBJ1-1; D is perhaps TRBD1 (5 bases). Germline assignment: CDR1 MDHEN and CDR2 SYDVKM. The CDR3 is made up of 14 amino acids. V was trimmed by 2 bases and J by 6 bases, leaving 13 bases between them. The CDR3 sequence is CASSLPGIGAEAFF. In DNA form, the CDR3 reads TGTGCCAGCAGTTTACCAGGGATTGGCGCTGAAGCTTTCTTT.

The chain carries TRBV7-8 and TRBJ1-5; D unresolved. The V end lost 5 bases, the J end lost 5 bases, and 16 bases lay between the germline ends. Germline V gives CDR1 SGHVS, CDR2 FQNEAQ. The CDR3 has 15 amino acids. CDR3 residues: CASSPPGVGDQPQHF. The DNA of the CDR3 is TGTGCCAGCAGCCCTCCCGGAGTGGGTGATCAGCCCCAGCATTTT.

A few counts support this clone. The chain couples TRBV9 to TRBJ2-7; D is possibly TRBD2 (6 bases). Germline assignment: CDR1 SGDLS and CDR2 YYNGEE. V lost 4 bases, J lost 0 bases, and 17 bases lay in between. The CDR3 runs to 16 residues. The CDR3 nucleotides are TGTGCCAGCAGCCCTCGAGGAGGGTCTAGCTCCTACGAGCAGTACTTC. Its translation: CASSPRGGSSSYEQYF.

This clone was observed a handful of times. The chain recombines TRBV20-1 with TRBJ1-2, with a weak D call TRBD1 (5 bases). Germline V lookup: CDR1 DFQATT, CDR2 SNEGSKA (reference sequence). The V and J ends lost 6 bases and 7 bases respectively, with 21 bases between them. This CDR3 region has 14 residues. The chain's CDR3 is CSAPSARQSSGYTF. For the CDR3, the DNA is TGCAGTGCCCCCTCCGCCCGACAGTCCTCTGGCTACACCTTC.

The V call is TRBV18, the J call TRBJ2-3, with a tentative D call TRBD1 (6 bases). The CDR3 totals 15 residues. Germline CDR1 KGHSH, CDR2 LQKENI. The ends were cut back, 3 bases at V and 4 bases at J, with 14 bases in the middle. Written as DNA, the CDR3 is TGTGCCAGCTCACCGCGAGAACAGGGCCCAGATACGCAGTATTTT. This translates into CASSPREQGPDTQYF.

The DNA of the CDR3 is TGTGCCAGCAGCTTGGGCATGGCAGAGACCCAGTACTTC. This gives the protein CASSLGMAETQYF. The chain recombines TRBV28 with TRBJ2-5; D unclear. Germline CDR1 and CDR2: MDHEN and SYDVKM. The CDR3 runs 13 residues. With 6 bases removed from V and 4 bases from J, the gap between germline ends came to 12 bases.

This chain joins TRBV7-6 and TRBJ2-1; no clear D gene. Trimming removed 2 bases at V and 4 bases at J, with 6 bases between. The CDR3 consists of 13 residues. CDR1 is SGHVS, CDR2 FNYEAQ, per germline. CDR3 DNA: TGTGCCAGCAGCTTAAACGGATACAATGAGCAGTTCTTC. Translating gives CASSLNGYNEQFF.

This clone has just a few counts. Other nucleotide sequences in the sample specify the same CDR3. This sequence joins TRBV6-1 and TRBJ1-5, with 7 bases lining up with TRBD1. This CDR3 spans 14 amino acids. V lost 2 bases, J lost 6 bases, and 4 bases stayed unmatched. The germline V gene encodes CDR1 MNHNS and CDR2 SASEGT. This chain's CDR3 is CASSENQGVQPQHF. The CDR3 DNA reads TGTGCCAGCAGTGAAAACCAGGGGGTTCAGCCCCAGCATTTT.

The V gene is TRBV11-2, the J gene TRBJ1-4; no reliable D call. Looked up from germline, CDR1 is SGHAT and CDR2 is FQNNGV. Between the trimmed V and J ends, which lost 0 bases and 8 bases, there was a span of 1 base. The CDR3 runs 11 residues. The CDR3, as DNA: TGTGCCAGCAGCTTAGAGGAAAAACTGTTTTTT. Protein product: CASSLEEKLFF.

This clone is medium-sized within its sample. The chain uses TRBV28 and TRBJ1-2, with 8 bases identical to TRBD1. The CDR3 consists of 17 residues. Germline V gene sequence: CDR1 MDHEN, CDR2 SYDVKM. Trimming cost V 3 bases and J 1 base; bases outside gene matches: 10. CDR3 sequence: CASSFRQGAGDNYGYTF. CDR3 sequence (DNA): TGTGCCAGCAGTTTTAGGCAGGGGGCGGGGGATAACTATGGCTACACCTTC.

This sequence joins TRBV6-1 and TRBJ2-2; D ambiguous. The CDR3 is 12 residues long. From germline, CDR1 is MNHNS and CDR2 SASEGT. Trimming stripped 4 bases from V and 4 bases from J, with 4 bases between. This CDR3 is CASSASTGELFF. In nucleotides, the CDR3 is TGTGCCAGCAGTGCGTCCACCGGGGAGCTGTTTTTT.

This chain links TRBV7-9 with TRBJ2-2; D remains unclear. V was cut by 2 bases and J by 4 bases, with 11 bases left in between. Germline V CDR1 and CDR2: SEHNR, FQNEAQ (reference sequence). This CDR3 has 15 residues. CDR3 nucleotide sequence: TGTGCCAGCAGCTTATTGGGTTTGGGCACCGGGGAGCTGTTTTTT. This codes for CASSLLGLGTGELFF.

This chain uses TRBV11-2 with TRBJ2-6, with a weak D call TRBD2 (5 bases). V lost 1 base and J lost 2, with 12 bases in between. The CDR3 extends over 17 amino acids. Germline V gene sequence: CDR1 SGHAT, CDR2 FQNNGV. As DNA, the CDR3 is TGTGCCAGCAGCTTAGGTCGGGGAACGGCTGGGGCCAACGTCCTGACTTTC. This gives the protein CASSLGRGTAGANVLTF.

The CDR3 reads CASSCRPERSSYEQYF. Here the CDR3 DNA reads TGTGCCAGCAGCTGCCGCCCTGAGCGAAGCTCCTACGAGCAGTACTTC. The rearrangement joins TRBV11-1 to TRBJ2-7; D not certain. Trimming shortened V by 4 bases and J by 0 bases, and 16 bases separated the two germline ends. The germline CDR1 and CDR2 sequences are SGHAT and FQDESV (reference sequence). This CDR3 is 16 amino acids long.

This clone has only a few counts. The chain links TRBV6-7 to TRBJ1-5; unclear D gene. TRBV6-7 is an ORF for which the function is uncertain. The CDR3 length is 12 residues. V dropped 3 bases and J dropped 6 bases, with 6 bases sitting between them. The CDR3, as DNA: TGTGCCAGCAGTTATGGGTGTCAGCCCCAGCATTTT. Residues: CASSYGCQPQHF.

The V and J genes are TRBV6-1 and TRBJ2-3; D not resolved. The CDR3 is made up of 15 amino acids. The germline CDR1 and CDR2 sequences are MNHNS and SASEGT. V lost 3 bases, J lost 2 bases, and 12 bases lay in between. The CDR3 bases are TGTGCCAGCAGTGACGGCCTTATTTCCACAGATACGCAGTATTTT. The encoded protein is CASSDGLISTDTQYF.

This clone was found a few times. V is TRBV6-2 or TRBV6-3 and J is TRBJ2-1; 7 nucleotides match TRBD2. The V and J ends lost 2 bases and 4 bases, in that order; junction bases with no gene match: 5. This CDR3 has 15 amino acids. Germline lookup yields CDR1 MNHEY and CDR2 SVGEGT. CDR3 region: CASSYGSGDYNEQFF. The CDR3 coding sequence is TGTGCCAGCAGTTACGGGAGCGGGGATTACAATGAGCAGTTCTTC.

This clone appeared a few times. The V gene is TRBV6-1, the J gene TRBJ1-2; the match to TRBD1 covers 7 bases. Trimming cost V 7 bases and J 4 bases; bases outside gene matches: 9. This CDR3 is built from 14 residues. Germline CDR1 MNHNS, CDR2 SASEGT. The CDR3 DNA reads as TGTGCCAGCAACCCCTCCGACAGGGCCTATGGCTACACCTTC. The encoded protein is CASNPSDRAYGYTF.

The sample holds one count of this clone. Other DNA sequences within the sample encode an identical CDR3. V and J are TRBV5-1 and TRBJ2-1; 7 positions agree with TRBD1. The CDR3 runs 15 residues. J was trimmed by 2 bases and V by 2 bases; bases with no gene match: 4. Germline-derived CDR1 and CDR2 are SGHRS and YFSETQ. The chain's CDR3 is CASSLTGEAYNEQFF. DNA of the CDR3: TGCGCCAGCAGCTTAACAGGGGAAGCCTACAATGAGCAGTTCTTC.

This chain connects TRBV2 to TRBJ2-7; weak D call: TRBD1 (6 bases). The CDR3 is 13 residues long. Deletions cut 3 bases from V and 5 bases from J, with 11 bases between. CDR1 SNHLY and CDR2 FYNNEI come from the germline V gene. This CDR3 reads CASSEQGMNEQYF. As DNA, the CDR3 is TGTGCCAGCAGTGAGCAGGGGATGAACGAGCAGTACTTC.

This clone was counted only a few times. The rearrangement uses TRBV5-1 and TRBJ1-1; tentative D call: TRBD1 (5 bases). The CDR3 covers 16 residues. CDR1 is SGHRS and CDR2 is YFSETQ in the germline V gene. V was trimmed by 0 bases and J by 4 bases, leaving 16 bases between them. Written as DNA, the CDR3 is TGCGCCAGCAGCTTGGGTGGAAGGGGTTTAAGCACTGAAGCTTTCTTT. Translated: CASSLGGRGLSTEAFF.

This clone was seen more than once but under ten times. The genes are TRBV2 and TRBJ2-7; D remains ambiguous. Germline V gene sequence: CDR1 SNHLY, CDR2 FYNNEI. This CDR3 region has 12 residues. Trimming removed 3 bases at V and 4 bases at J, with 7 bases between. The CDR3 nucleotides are TGTGCCAGCAGTGACGTCCCGTACGAGCAGTACTTC. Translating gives CASSDVPYEQYF.